The 22 T cell receptor beta chains given below trace back to one sample, sequenced in a study of CD8 T cells in ankylosing spondylitis. Study-level findings and limits: Characteristic, it appeared, of ankylosing spondylitis blood was a TCR beta motif of about eight highly homologous variants.

Their antigens remain unidentified. Using its own MiXCR run on the 5' RACE reads, TCRdb lists one record per CDR3 protein. The repertoire consists of about 510,000 distinct CDR3 sequences, with over 4% occurring once and the leading ten covering 3% to 4%. Sequences were obtained from blood, either unsorted or a sorted T cell fraction (not recorded which). These receptors were collected from a male donor with ankylosing spondylitis.

Of note for this clonotype: This may be a read error, as it is one base from a much larger clone. The rearrangement joins TRBV10-3 to TRBJ2-5; D remains ambiguous. Germline CDR1 and CDR2: ENHRY and SYGVKD. V lost 4 bases and J 1 base, leaving 1 base between the germline ends. CDR3 length: 11 residues. The chain's CDR3 is CAISAQETQYF. The CDR3 DNA reads TGTGCCATCAGTGCCCAAGAGACCCAGTACTTC.

This clonotype occurred many times. The J gene is TRBJ1-5, the V gene TRBV20-1; TRBD1 might be the D (6 bases). The CDR3 runs to 14 residues. From germline, CDR1 is DFQATT and CDR2 SNEGSKA (reference sequence). Deletions cut 4 bases from V and 7 bases from J, with 17 bases between. The DNA of the CDR3 is TGCAGTGCTAAACCGGGGGGGCCGTCCCAGCCCCAGCATTTT. Protein product: CSAKPGGPSQPQHF.

The gene calls are TRBV4-2 and TRBJ2-1; no clear D gene. V gave up 0 bases and J gave up 6 bases, with 15 bases separating them. Germline CDR1 and CDR2: LGHNA and YNFKEQ. The CDR3 consists of 16 residues. CDR3 amino acids: CASSQEIGFRSNEQFF. CDR3 nucleotide sequence: TGTGCCAGCAGCCAAGAAATCGGTTTCCGGAGCAATGAGCAGTTCTTC.

This clonotype was seen many times. The chain joins TRBV5-1 to TRBJ1-2, with D unclear. CDR3 length: 13 amino acids. Germline V gene lookup returns CDR1 SGHRS and CDR2 YFSETQ. V dropped 2 bases and J dropped 8 bases, with 13 bases sitting between them. The CDR3 region is CASSFGRSSGYTF. Here the CDR3 DNA reads TGCGCCAGCAGCTTCGGGAGAAGCTCGGGCTACACCTTC.

This clonotype was counted many times. V is TRBV5-5 and J is TRBJ2-3; D unresolved. Trimming stripped 4 bases from V and 0 bases from J, with 12 bases between. This CDR3 has 15 residues. Per germline, CDR1 SGHKS and CDR2 YYEKEE (reference sequence). CDR3 loop: CASSLDGPSTDTQYF. The CDR3 DNA is TGTGCCAGCAGCCTGGACGGTCCTAGCACAGATACGCAGTATTTT.

This clonotype was detected many times. The chain employs TRBV29-1 and TRBJ1-2; maybe TRBD1 (5 bases). CDR3 length: 13 residues. Germline CDR1 and CDR2: SQVTM and ANQGSEA. V was shortened by 4 bases and J by 7 bases, with 16 bases between the two germline ends. The CDR3 DNA reads as TGCAGCGTTGTTAGGGACGCTGGTACTGGCTACACCTTC. Its translation is CSVVRDAGTGYTF.

This clonotype showed up just a few times. The chain recombines TRBV28 with TRBJ1-3, with D uncertain. This CDR3 spans 11 amino acids. CDR1 MDHEN and CDR2 SYDVKM come from the germline V gene. V shed 6 bases and J shed 11 bases, with 11 bases lying between them. CDR3 nucleotide sequence: TGTGCCAGCAGCCGTCCTAGAGCCATATATTTT. Translation gives CASSRPRAIYF.

V and J are TRBV6-2 or TRBV6-3 and TRBJ2-7; 10 bases line up with TRBD1. CDR1 MNHEY and CDR2 SVGEGT come from the germline V gene. The CDR3 totals 15 residues. Trimming cost V 3 bases and J 6 bases; bases outside gene matches: 8. CDR3 amino acids: CASSYSRQGASEQYF. The CDR3 region has the DNA TGTGCCAGCAGTTATTCGAGACAGGGGGCCTCCGAGCAGTACTTC.

This clonotype has a count of ten or more. The rearrangement uses TRBV28 and TRBJ2-3; perhaps TRBD2 as D (7 bases). The CDR3 totals 15 residues. Germline V gene data show CDR1 as MDHEN and CDR2 as SYDVKM. The V gene lost 7 bases and the J gene lost 1 base, with 15 bases spanning the gap. The CDR3 sequence: CASTFGGARTDTQYF. DNA for the CDR3: TGTGCCAGCACCTTTGGGGGGGCCCGCACAGATACGCAGTATTTT.

In regard to this clonotype: A read error may be the cause here, since a much bigger clone is one base away. The chain combines TRBV29-1 with TRBJ2-3; possibly TRBD1 for D (5 bases). The CDR3 loop spans 14 amino acids. The germline CDR1 and CDR2 sequences are SQVTM and ANQGSEA. Trimming stripped 0 bases from V and 6 bases from J, with 13 bases between. The CDR3 bases are TGCAGCGTTGAAGAACAGGAGATGGGTGATACGCAGTATTTT. It is translated as CSVEEQEMGDTQYF.

This clonotype was counted at least ten times. V usage is TRBV6-1 and J usage is TRBJ1-1, with D possibly TRBD1 on 5 matching bases. CDR3 size: 15 residues. Germline loops: CDR1 MNHNS, CDR2 SASEGT. V lost 7 bases to trimming and J lost 2 bases, with 17 bases between them. The CDR3: CASKQLWGGNTEAFF. CDR3 DNA sequence: TGTGCCAGCAAACAGCTCTGGGGGGGTAACACTGAAGCTTTCTTT.

The chain employs TRBV11-2 and TRBJ2-3; TRBD2 matches 14 bases. The CDR3 spans 18 residues. The germline V gene has CDR1 SGHAT and CDR2 FQNNGV. The V segment lost 5 bases and the J segment 5 bases; nucleotides outside the gene matches: 12. DNA of the CDR3: TGTGCCAGCAGCCCCCGACTAGCGGGGGGGCTCGTGGGAGATACGCAGTATTTT. Amino acid sequence: CASSPRLAGGLVGDTQYF. Complete variable domain (other parts from reference TRBV11-2 and TRBJ2-3): EAGVAQSPRYKIIEKRQSVAFWCNPISGHATLYWYQQILGQGPKLLIQFQNNGVVDDSQLPKDRFSAERLKGVDSTLKIQPAKLEDSAVYLCASSPRLAGGLVGDTQYFGPGTRLTVL.

The sample holds many counts of this clonotype. This chain links TRBV10-3 with TRBJ2-1; 13 bases line up with TRBD2. CDR1 is ENHRY, CDR2 SYGVKD, per germline. This CDR3 comprises 22 residues. Trimming took 7 bases from V and 0 from J; bases not matched to a gene: 21. CDR3 in amino acids: CAIIKPIGTSGMRISSYNEQFF. The CDR3 DNA sequence: TGTGCCATCATAAAGCCAATCGGGACTAGCGGGATGCGGATTAGCTCCTACAATGAGCAGTTCTTC.

This clonotype was counted ten times or more. The chain joins TRBV5-1 to TRBJ2-7; D is possibly TRBD2 (6 bases). V lost 1 base and J 1 base, leaving 12 bases between the germline ends. The CDR3 totals 15 residues. Looked up from germline, CDR1 is SGHRS and CDR2 is YFSETQ. CDR3 bases: TGCGCCAGCAGCTTGTACGCTAGCGAGTCCTACGAGCAGTACTTC. This gives the protein CASSLYASESYEQYF.

Concerning this clonotype itself: A read error is possible here, since a much larger clone lies one base away. The chain couples TRBV11-2 to TRBJ2-1; the D gene is possibly TRBD2 (6 bases). The V end was cut by 5 bases, the J end by 2 bases, with 19 bases between. This CDR3 region has 17 residues. CDR1 and CDR2 from the germline V gene are SGHAT and FQNNGV. The CDR3, as DNA: TGTGCCAGCAGCCCACTTGGGGAGGCGAATACCTACAATGAGCAGTTCTTC. It yields the protein CASSPLGEANTYNEQFF.

This chain links TRBV7-2 with TRBJ2-7; 7 bases align to TRBD2. The germline V gene encodes CDR1 SGHTA and CDR2 FQGNSA. The J segment lost 5 bases and the V segment lost 1 base, leaving 5 bases of the junction unmatched. This CDR3 contains 14 residues. Written as DNA, the CDR3 is TGTGCCAGCAGCTTAGGACTAGCTCCCAACGAGCAGTACTTC. Its protein product is CASSLGLAPNEQYF.

This clonotype was counted many times. The V gene is TRBV29-1, the J gene TRBJ1-5; possibly TRBD1 for D (5 bases). Germline CDR1 SQVTM, CDR2 ANQGSEA. Trimming removed 7 bases at V and 11 bases at J, with 18 bases between. The CDR3 sequence is 12 residues long. The CDR3 reads CSAGGTAGAQHF. The CDR3 DNA is TGCAGCGCCGGAGGGACCGCCGGGGCCCAGCATTTT.

This clonotype has ten or more counts. The rearrangement links TRBV7-2 to TRBJ2-3, with D tentatively TRBD1 (6 bases). V was cut by 2 bases and J by 0 bases, with 12 bases left in between. This CDR3 comprises 16 residues. Per the germline V gene, CDR1 is SGHTA and CDR2 is FQGNSA. The CDR3 coding sequence is TGTGCCAGCAGCTTACTCCCAGGGGCTAGCACAGATACGCAGTATTTT. Amino acid sequence: CASSLLPGASTDTQYF.

This clonotype has at least ten counts. This chain links TRBV12-3 or TRBV12-4 with TRBJ2-2; D not resolved. Between the trimmed V and J ends, which lost 6 bases and 2 bases, there was a span of 10 bases. This CDR3 has 14 amino acids. CDR3 sequence reads: CASRTAANTGELFF. The CDR3 DNA is TGTGCCAGCAGGACGGCAGCTAACACCGGGGAGCTGTTTTTT.

This clonotype was recorded at least ten times. The gene calls are TRBV20-1 and TRBJ1-2, with TRBD1 identical over 7 bases. V trimming: 5 bases; J trimming: 5 bases; junction bases outside the gene matches: 5. The CDR3 sequence is 12 residues long. Germline loops: CDR1 DFQATT, CDR2 SNEGSKA (reference sequence). The CDR3 coding sequence is TGCAGTGCTGGGACAGCACGATATGGCTACACCTTC. As protein: CSAGTARYGYTF.

This clonotype was observed many times. The chain uses TRBV29-1 and TRBJ1-3; no clear D gene. This CDR3 spans 12 amino acids. With 5 bases removed from V and 1 base from J, the gap between germline ends came to 6 bases. Per germline, CDR1 SQVTM and CDR2 ANQGSEA. CDR3 protein: CSVRFSGNTIYF. In nucleotides, the CDR3 is TGCAGCGTTAGGTTTTCTGGAAACACCATATATTTT.

This clonotype was observed at least ten times. The chain recombines TRBV6-5 with TRBJ2-5, with D tentatively TRBD2 (7 bases). The CDR3 runs to 15 residues. CDR1 and CDR2 (germline): MNHEY, SVGAGI. The V end was cut by 2 bases, the J end by 1 base, with 11 bases between. The CDR3 DNA follows: TGTGCCAGCAGTTACGGGGGCGGGAGCCAAGAGACCCAGTACTTC. It codes for CASSYGGGSQETQYF.